This TCR beta chain was observed in a study of CD8 T cells in ankylosing spondylitis. The authors made TCR beta libraries by quantitative 5'-RACE with molecular barcodes. A single record per CDR3 protein comes from TCRdb applying MiXCR to the 5' RACE reads. The table has around 130,000 distinct CDR3 sequences, approximately 17% seen once; the top ten hold about 30%. This clonotype was detected only a few times. Its target is not known. V lost 0 bases, J lost 5 bases, and 20 bases lay in between. The CDR3 spans 17 residues. Germline lookup yields CDR1 LGHNT and CDR2 FRNRAP. General study results and limits: Among TCR beta sequences, a motif of 7 to 9 highly homologous variants appeared characteristic of ankylosing spondylitis blood.

The chain recombines TRBV12-5 with TRBJ2-7, with no clear D. Sequenced: blood, either unsorted or a sorted T cell fraction (not recorded which). The sequence was obtained from a male donor with ankylosing spondylitis. This CDR3 is CASGLVTDVLRQHEQYF. The CDR3 DNA reads as TGTGCTAGTGGTTTGGTAACTGACGTGCTACGTCAACACGAGCAGTACTTC. Looking up the rest from reference TRBV12-5 and TRBJ2-7 gives the full variable domain: DARVTQTPRHKVTEMGQEVTMRCQPILGHNTVFWYRQTMMQGLELLAYFRNRAPLDDSGMPKDRFSAEMPDATLATLKIQPSEPRDSAVYFCASGLVTDVLRQHEQYFGPGTRLTVT.